A single sample is the source of the 6 T cell receptor beta chains below, sequenced in a study of T cells in Graves' hyperthyroidism and ophthalmopathy. Researchers took RNA transcripts and amplified the TCR beta CDR3 regions from them. The HTBI set primed first-round TCR CDR3 RT-PCR. In TCRdb, the multiplex PCR reads were re-called with MiXCR into one record per CDR3 protein. The sample contains a few hundred thousand distinct CDR3 sequences, around 15% of which appear only once. The sequenced material came from blood. The receptors shown here come from a woman aged 60-75 years with Graves' ophthalmopathy.

A remark on this clonotype: With a much larger clone just one base away, this may be a read error. This chain joins TRBV2 and TRBJ2-1; TRBD2 matches 12 bases. V was pared by 7 bases and J by 3 bases, with 4 bases of the junction left unmatched. The CDR3 is 15 residues long. Germline assignment: CDR1 SNHLY and CDR2 FYNNEI. CDR3 sequence reads: CASTGLAGLYNEQFF. As DNA, the CDR3 is TGTGCCAGCACCGGACTAGCGGGACTCTACAATGAGCAGTTCTTC.

CDR3: CASGLRGAWGNEQFF. CDR3 in DNA: TGTGCCAGCGGACTTAGGGGAGCCTGGGGCAATGAGCAGTTCTTC. V and J are TRBV3-1 and TRBJ2-1; D may be TRBD1 or TRBD2 (5 bases each). There are 15 residues in the CDR3. Germline V gives CDR1 LGHDT, CDR2 YNNKEL (reference sequence). Trimming left V 8 bases short and J 6 bases short, with 20 bases between.

The V call is TRBV5-1, the J call TRBJ2-1, with TRBD1 matching 8 bases. From germline, CDR1 is SGHRS and CDR2 YFSETQ. With V trimmed by 4 bases and J by 9 bases, 9 bases remained unmatched. The CDR3 contains 14 residues. CDR3 nucleotide sequence: TGCGCCAGCAGCAAACAGGGGGGCAGAGGTGAGCAGTTCTTC. Protein sequence: CASSKQGGRGEQFF.

This clonotype was counted between two and nine times. The chain is built from TRBV12-3 or TRBV12-4 and TRBJ1-5; D is unresolved. V was pared by 5 bases and J by 2 bases, with 10 bases between. This CDR3 is 14 amino acids long. CDR3 protein: CASSLRARNQPQHF. The CDR3 nucleotides read TGTGCCAGCAGTCTCCGGGCCCGCAATCAGCCCCAGCATTTT.

This clonotype was detected only a few times. This chain uses TRBV7-2 with TRBJ2-7; D remains ambiguous. Trimming shortened V by 0 bases and J by 5 bases, and 8 bases separated the two germline ends. The CDR3 is 13 amino acids. Germline CDR1 reads SGHTA; CDR2 reads FQGNSA. The CDR3 bases are TGTGCCAGCAGCTTAGCGAAAGGTCACGAGCAGTACTTC. Its protein product is CASSLAKGHEQYF.

The table lists this clonotype with a few counts. The chain links TRBV12-3 or TRBV12-4 to TRBJ1-2; D may be TRBD1 (6 bases). V was shortened by 6 bases and J by 4 bases, with 15 bases between the two germline ends. The CDR3 is made up of 14 amino acids. CDR3 in DNA: TGTGCCAGCAGCCTAGACAGGTTGACCTATGGCTACACCTTC. Its protein is CASSLDRLTYGYTF.